The 11 T cell receptor beta chains below come from one sample, sequenced in a study of beta chain features in type 1 diabetes. Regarding the study as a whole: Across all four CD4+ subsets, people with type 1 diabetes showed modestly shorter TCRB CDR3s.

For these receptors, no antigen is known. Sequenced material consisted of expressed TCRB transcripts (all of the isolated RNA was reverse transcribed). Sequencing was performed with immunoSEQ multiplex PCR; in TCRdb, only in-frame clones are kept and a portion is missing. The data hold approximately 730,000 clones, with 13% observed a single time. The sample was naive CD4+ T cells from blood. The receptors shown here come from a man in his late teens or twenties with type 1 diabetes.

This clone was detected a few times. The gene calls are TRBV10-1 and TRBJ2-2; maybe TRBD2 (6 bases). Germline V lookup: CDR1 WNHNN, CDR2 SYGVQD (reference sequence). This CDR3 comprises 15 residues. Trimming shortened V by 4 bases and J by 0 bases, and 9 bases separated the two germline ends. The CDR3 loop is CASSGGTANTGELFF. As DNA, the CDR3 is TGCGCCAGCAGTGGCGGGACTGCGAACACCGGGGAGCTGTTTTTT.

This clone was observed a few times. V and J are TRBV7-2 and TRBJ1-6, with D maybe TRBD1 (5 bases). Germline V gives CDR1 SGHTA, CDR2 FQGNSA. The CDR3 consists of 13 residues. Trimming removed 3 bases at V and 9 bases at J, with 9 bases between. CDR3 loop: CASSLGRRSPLHF. The CDR3 DNA sequence: TGTGCCAGCAGCTTGGGACGTCGTTCACCCCTCCACTTT. Full variable domain (outside the CDR3, taken from reference TRBV7-2 and TRBJ1-6): GAGVSQSPSNKVTEKGKDVELRCDPISGHTALYWYRQSLGQGLEFLIYFQGNSAPDKSGLPSDRFSAERTGGSVSTLTIQRTQQEDSAVYLCASSLGRRSPLHFGNGTRLTVT.

This clone was counted only a few times. V is TRBV6-6 and J is TRBJ2-6; D is undetermined. CDR3 length: 16 amino acids. The V gene's germline CDR1 is MNHNY and CDR2 SVGAGI (reference sequence). V lost 8 bases and J 5 bases, leaving 19 bases between the germline ends. The CDR3 DNA reads TGTGCCAGCTCAAGACGTAGTCAATTGTGGGCCAACGTCCTGACTTTC. Amino acid sequence: CASSRRSQLWANVLTF.

The CDR3 DNA reads as TGCGCCAGCAGTCCAGGGACAGGCGGGACCGGGGAGCTGTTTTTT. This sequence encodes CASSPGTGGTGELFF. The rearrangement links TRBV23-1 to TRBJ2-2; TRBD1 aligns across 8 bases. TRBV23-1 is reported as an ORF; its role is uncertain. V shed 4 bases, J shed 5 bases, and the junction held 6 bases outside the gene matches. CDR3 length: 15 amino acids.

CDR3 in amino acids: CASSSDKRTSANNEQFF. CDR3 DNA sequence: TGTGCCAGCAGCTCGGACAAGAGGACTAGCGCGAACAATGAGCAGTTCTTC. The rearrangement links TRBV7-9 to TRBJ2-1; TRBD2 matches at 9 bases. The length of the CDR3 is 17 residues. From germline, CDR1 is SEHNR and CDR2 FQNEAQ (reference sequence). With 4 bases clipped from V and 5 bases from J, the junction kept 12 bases outside the gene matches.

Points on this clone: Other DNA sequences in this sample translate to the same CDR3. The chain employs TRBV30 and TRBJ1-3; D gene unclear. Germline V CDR1 and CDR2: GTSNPN, SVGIG (reference sequence). The CDR3 totals 12 residues. With 1 base removed from V and 1 base from J, the gap between germline ends came to 2 bases. The CDR3 reads CAWSGSGNTIYF. The CDR3 nucleotides are TGTGCCTGGAGTGGTTCTGGAAACACCATATATTTT.

This clone has only a few counts. This chain connects TRBV15 to TRBJ2-7; D uncertain. The CDR3 extends over 17 amino acids. Trimming pared 0 bases from V and 0 bases from J, leaving 15 bases between. Germline CDR1 LNHNV, CDR2 YYDKDF (reference sequence). The DNA for the CDR3 is TGTGCCACCAGCAGAGATCTTGGGGATATAAGCTCCTACGAGCAGTACTTC. Its translation: CATSRDLGDISSYEQYF.

As DNA, the CDR3 is TGTGCCAGCCGACCGGTTGGGGTCCACGAGCAGTACTTC. Translated: CASRPVGVHEQYF. This chain connects TRBV19 to TRBJ2-7; the D is unclear. V dropped 9 bases and J dropped 5 bases, with 17 bases sitting between them. Germline V gene data show CDR1 as LNHDA and CDR2 as SQIVND (reference sequence). This CDR3 is 13 amino acids long.

This clone showed up just a few times. DNA of the CDR3: TGTGCCAGCAGCCTGACAGGGGACTTCAATGAGCAGTTCTTC. This gives the protein CASSLTGDFNEQFF. The genes are TRBV6-1 and TRBJ2-1; the match to TRBD1 covers 8 bases. The CDR3 loop spans 14 amino acids. The germline gives CDR1 MNHNS, CDR2 SASEGT. Trimming at V came to 6 bases and at J to 6 bases, leaving 7 bases not matched to a gene.

In this sample, this clone turned up a few times. The V call is TRBV7-9, the J call TRBJ2-5, with D perhaps matching TRBD1 (6 bases). Trimming cost V 1 base and J 4 bases, with 16 bases left between them. The CDR3 runs 16 residues. Germline V lookup: CDR1 SEHNR, CDR2 FQNEAQ (reference sequence). The CDR3 DNA reads TGTGCCAGCAGCTTAGGCGCTACAGGGAAGGCAGAGACCCAGTACTTC. The encoded protein is CASSLGATGKAETQYF.

The J gene is TRBJ2-3, the V gene TRBV7-6; D ambiguous. The ends were cut back, 4 bases at V and 0 bases at J, with 5 bases in the middle. Germline V lookup: CDR1 SGHVS, CDR2 FNYEAQ. This CDR3 contains 13 residues. The CDR3 nucleotides read TGTGCCAGCAGCTCCTCTAGCACAGATACGCAGTATTTT. This gives the protein CASSSSSTDTQYF.